One and the same sample provided the 28 T cell receptor beta chains below, sequenced in a study of CD8 T cells in Susac syndrome. RNA was extracted with the RNeasy kit, and a quantity of 0.5 to 1 ug was reverse transcribed using random hexamers. One entry per CDR3 protein results from TCRdb running MiXCR on the immunoSEQ multiplex PCR reads. The sample yields hundreds of thousands of distinct CDR3 sequences, approximately 89% seen once. Sequencing was carried out using CD8+ T cells from PBMCs. The receptor set was obtained from a human donor with multiple sclerosis.

This chain links TRBV20-1 with TRBJ1-2; a weak D match, TRBD1 (6 bases). Germline V gene data show CDR1 as DFQATT and CDR2 as SNEGSKA (reference sequence). Trimming pared 3 bases from V and 0 bases from J, leaving 11 bases between. This CDR3 is built from 14 residues. The DNA for the CDR3 is TGCAGTGCTAGGGTAGACAGGACTAACTATGGCTACACCTTC. Its translation: CSARVDRTNYGYTF.

This clonotype was counted once. The V and J genes are TRBV18 and TRBJ2-1; D is uncertain. Germline CDR1 and CDR2: KGHSH and LQKENI. Between the trimmed V and J ends, which lost 4 bases and 7 bases, there was a span of 8 bases. CDR3 length: 12 amino acids. Here the CDR3 reads CASSHDGNEQFF. In nucleotides, the CDR3 is TGTGCCAGCTCACACGACGGTAATGAGCAGTTCTTC.

This clonotype was seen more than once but under ten times. The rearrangement joins TRBV30 to TRBJ2-7; D call uncertain. Deletions cut 0 bases from V and 2 bases from J, with 5 bases between. This CDR3 has 12 residues. CDR1 and CDR2 from the germline V gene are GTSNPN and SVGIG (reference sequence). CDR3 sequence: CAWSVLPYEQYF. For the CDR3, the DNA is TGTGCCTGGAGTGTATTGCCCTACGAGCAGTACTTC.

The chain couples TRBV5-4 to TRBJ2-6; D gene ambiguous. V lost 7 bases to trimming and J lost 0 bases, with 8 bases between them. The CDR3 covers 14 residues. Germline V gene lookup returns CDR1 SGHNT and CDR2 YYREEE (reference sequence). The CDR3: CASATVSGANVLTF. CDR3 DNA sequence: TGTGCCAGCGCCACAGTCTCTGGGGCCAACGTCCTGACTTTC.

The chain uses TRBV6-5 and TRBJ1-2; TRBD1 matches 9 bases. Trimming cost V 5 bases and J 7 bases; bases outside gene matches: 11. CDR1 MNHEY and CDR2 SVGAGI come from the germline V gene. The length of the CDR3 is 15 residues. The CDR3 sequence is CASSMSGTGRFGYTF. The CDR3 region has the DNA TGTGCCAGCAGTATGTCCGGGACAGGGAGGTTTGGCTACACCTTC.

The chain uses TRBV12-5 and TRBJ1-1, with TRBD1 identical over 9 bases. After removal of 5 bases from V and 0 bases from J, the junction contained 10 bases not matched to a gene. Germline CDR1 LGHNT, CDR2 FRNRAP. The CDR3 has 17 residues. CDR3 DNA: TGTGCTAGTGGTCTAGGGACAGGGTCGATTCTGAACACTGAAGCTTTCTTT. Its protein product is CASGLGTGSILNTEAFF. The full variable domain, in which reference TRBV12-5 and TRBJ1-1 provide the parts outside the CDR3, is DARVTQTPRHKVTEMGQEVTMRCQPILGHNTVFWYRQTMMQGLELLAYFRNRAPLDDSGMPKDRFSAEMPDATLATLKIQPSEPRDSAVYFCASGLGTGSILNTEAFFGQGTRLTVV.

The chain employs TRBV7-2 and TRBJ1-1, with D perhaps TRBD1 (5 bases). CDR1 SGHTA and CDR2 FQGNSA come from the germline V gene. The CDR3 consists of 13 residues. The ends were cut back, 5 bases at V and 8 bases at J, with 15 bases in the middle. The DNA of the CDR3 is TGTGCCAGCAGCCCAGAGTTATGGGGGGAAGCTTTCTTT. Translating it yields CASSPELWGEAFF.

The CDR3 protein is CASSHPYNEQFF. In DNA form, the CDR3 reads TGCGCCAGCAGCCATCCTTACAATGAGCAGTTCTTC. The chain combines TRBV4-1 with TRBJ2-1; D not certain. Looked up from germline, CDR1 is MGHRA and CDR2 is YSYEKL. Deletions cut 3 bases from V and 4 bases from J, with 4 bases between. This CDR3 comprises 12 residues.

V usage is TRBV27 and J usage is TRBJ2-7; D unclear. The CDR3 extends over 14 amino acids. CDR1 and CDR2 from the germline V gene are MNHEY and SMNVEV (reference sequence). V shed 4 bases and J shed 4 bases, with 14 bases lying between them. The CDR3 nucleotides read TGTGCCAGCAGTTCATCCCCTTCCGGGTACGAGCAGTACTTC. Its protein is CASSSSPSGYEQYF.

This clonotype was observed a single time. The chain employs TRBV5-1 and TRBJ1-2, with 10 positions matching TRBD1. The V gene's germline CDR1 is SGHRS and CDR2 YFSETQ. V trimming: 3 bases; J trimming: 5 bases; junction bases outside the gene matches: 4. The CDR3 is 14 amino acids. CDR3 bases: TGCGCCAGCAGCTCCGGGACAGGGGAATATGGCTACACCTTC. The encoded protein is CASSSGTGEYGYTF.

The chain carries TRBV4-1 and TRBJ1-2; D is unclear. Between the trimmed V and J ends, which lost 6 bases and 10 bases, there was a span of 18 bases. The CDR3 length is 13 residues. The germline V gene has CDR1 MGHRA and CDR2 YSYEKL. DNA for the CDR3: TGCGCCAGCAGGCCGTCAGGTCCCGGAGACTACACCTTC. This sequence encodes CASRPSGPGDYTF.

This clonotype was counted once. The chain uses TRBV30 and TRBJ2-5; unclear D gene. The CDR3 loop spans 16 amino acids. The germline V gene encodes CDR1 GTSNPN and CDR2 SVGIG (reference sequence). Trimming left V 0 bases short and J 5 bases short, with 19 bases between. The CDR3, as DNA: TGTGCCTGGAGTGTAGGGCTAGTGATATTTGTCGAGACCCAGTACTTC. Amino acids: CAWSVGLVIFVETQYF. Variable domain in full (rest from reference TRBV30 and TRBJ2-5): SQTIHQWPATLVQPVGSPLSLECTVEGTSNPNLYWYRQAAGRGLQLLFYSVGIGQISSEVPQNLSASRPQDRQFILSSKKLLLSDSGFYLCAWSVGLVIFVETQYFGPGTRLLVL.

The chain combines TRBV9 with TRBJ1-2, with D maybe TRBD1 (6 bases). V lost 3 bases to trimming and J lost 4 bases, with 13 bases between them. The CDR3 runs to 14 residues. CDR1 is SGDLS and CDR2 is YYNGEE in the germline V gene. The CDR3, as DNA: TGTGCCAGCAGCGACAGCGGGGGCGGCTATGGCTACACCTTC. Encoded protein: CASSDSGGGYGYTF.

This clonotype was observed once. The V gene is TRBV4-1, the J gene TRBJ1-2; D gene uncertain. V was shortened by 4 bases and J by 3 bases, with 18 bases between the two germline ends. The V gene's germline CDR1 is MGHRA and CDR2 YSYEKL. This CDR3 is 16 amino acids long. The CDR3 protein is CASSPRGGAVDYGYTF. CDR3 DNA sequence: TGCGCCAGCAGCCCCCGGGGAGGCGCGGTGGACTATGGCTACACCTTC.

J is TRBJ2-2 and V is TRBV4-1; D is possibly TRBD1 (6 bases). The CDR3 contains 14 residues. Deletions cut 5 bases from V and 4 bases from J, with 11 bases between. Germline values: CDR1 MGHRA, CDR2 YSYEKL. DNA for the CDR3: TGCGCCAGCAGCTACAGGGAAATCACCGGGGAGCTGTTTTTT. This gives the protein CASSYREITGELFF.

The chain recombines TRBV4-1 with TRBJ1-4; the D is unclear. The CDR3 has 12 residues. The V gene lost 0 bases and the J gene lost 10 bases, with 6 bases spanning the gap. Germline CDR1 MGHRA, CDR2 YSYEKL. CDR3 sequence reads: CASSQEVPKLFF. CDR3 in DNA: TGCGCCAGCAGCCAAGAAGTCCCAAAACTGTTTTTT.

The chain joins TRBV4-2 to TRBJ2-1, with D possibly matching TRBD2 (5 bases). The CDR3 sequence is 14 residues long. Germline CDR1 reads LGHNA; CDR2 reads YNFKEQ. Trimming took off 3 bases at V and 7 bases at J, with 13 bases between the two ends. The CDR3 sequence is CASSQEPGWNEQFF. For the CDR3, the DNA is TGTGCCAGCAGCCAGGAGCCGGGGTGGAATGAGCAGTTCTTC.

This chain links TRBV28 with TRBJ2-1; D call uncertain. Looked up from germline, CDR1 is MDHEN and CDR2 is SYDVKM. The CDR3 is made up of 14 amino acids. The ends were cut back, 5 bases at V and 1 base at J, with 9 bases in the middle. Here the CDR3 DNA reads TGTGCCAGCAGTCCTACTTCTTCCTACAATGAGCAGTTCTTC. It translates to CASSPTSSYNEQFF.

The genes are TRBV15 and TRBJ2-2, with TRBD2 matching 7 bases. Losses at the gene ends were 0 bases for V and 5 bases for J; bases not matched to a gene: 9. Germline V lookup: CDR1 LNHNV, CDR2 YYDKDF (reference sequence). The CDR3 extends over 17 amino acids. CDR3 sequence reads: CATSRDLLQAGTGELFF. Written as DNA, the CDR3 is TGTGCCACCAGCAGAGATCTGCTCCAAGCGGGAACCGGGGAGCTGTTTTTT.

The chain carries TRBV27 and TRBJ1-1; D not certain. Germline values: CDR1 MNHEY, CDR2 SMNVEV (reference sequence). The CDR3 sequence is 14 residues long. The V end lost 2 bases, the J end lost 4 bases, and 11 bases lay between the germline ends. Here the CDR3 reads CASSLRGSLTEAFF. The CDR3 DNA reads TGTGCCAGCAGTTTAAGAGGCAGTCTCACTGAAGCTTTCTTT.

V and J are TRBV20-1 and TRBJ2-5, with TRBD2 matching 11 bases. The CDR3 consists of 14 residues. V dropped 5 bases and J dropped 2; count of bases not matched to a gene: 4. The germline CDR1 and CDR2 sequences are DFQATT and SNEGSKA (reference sequence). The CDR3 nucleotides read TGCAGTGCTCGACTAGCGGGGTTACAAGAGACCCAGTACTTC. Its translation: CSARLAGLQETQYF.

The rearrangement links TRBV11-2 to TRBJ1-1, with TRBD1 matching 7 bases. Looked up from germline, CDR1 is SGHAT and CDR2 is FQNNGV. Trimming took 4 bases from V and 0 from J; bases not matched to a gene: 5. This CDR3 region has 15 residues. CDR3 loop: CASSSQTGLNTEAFF. CDR3 bases: TGTGCCAGCAGCTCACAGACAGGGTTGAACACTGAAGCTTTCTTT.

The chain joins TRBV6-5 to TRBJ1-2; D remains ambiguous. Germline V gene sequence: CDR1 MNHEY, CDR2 SVGAGI. V was clipped by 0 bases and J by 2 bases, with 10 bases between them. The CDR3 has 15 residues. CDR3 loop: CASSYSRSGNYGYTF. CDR3 DNA: TGTGCCAGCAGTTACTCGCGGAGTGGGAACTATGGCTACACCTTC.

V is TRBV6-4 and J is TRBJ2-3; D may correspond to TRBD1 or TRBD2 (5 bases each). The ends were cut back, 2 bases at V and 2 bases at J, with 8 bases in the middle. Germline-derived CDR1 and CDR2 are MRHNA and SNTAGT. This CDR3 comprises 14 residues. CDR3 amino acids: CASSDRGDTDTQYF. The CDR3 nucleotides read TGTGCCAGCAGTGACCGAGGGGACACAGATACGCAGTATTTT.

In its sample, this clonotype was seen once. The chain employs TRBV5-1 and TRBJ2-5; TRBD2 matches 7 bases. Losses at the gene ends were 7 bases for V and 5 bases for J; bases not matched to a gene: 8. The CDR3 totals 13 residues. Germline CDR1 SGHRS, CDR2 YFSETQ. The CDR3 spells CASGREVGETQYF. In nucleotides, the CDR3 is TGCGCCAGCGGTCGGGAGGTTGGGGAGACCCAGTACTTC. The whole variable domain, filled in from reference TRBV5-1 and TRBJ2-5, reads KAGVTQTPRYLIKTRGQQVTLSCSPISGHRSVSWYQQTPGQGLQFLFEYFSETQRNKGNFPGRFSGRQFSNSRSEMNVSTLELGDSALYLCASGREVGETQYFGPGTRLLVL.

V gene TRBV27 combines with J gene TRBJ1-5; D not resolved. Germline CDR1 reads MNHEY; CDR2 reads SMNVEV (reference sequence). The CDR3 is 15 residues long. Trimming removed 7 bases from V and 2 bases from J, with 15 bases in between. Here the CDR3 DNA reads TGTGCCAGCAAGCCCTGGCGAGCGGGCAATCAGCCCCAGCATTTT. Translation gives CASKPWRAGNQPQHF.

V is TRBV5-1 and J is TRBJ2-1; D is ambiguous. Germline values: CDR1 SGHRS, CDR2 YFSETQ. V lost 6 bases, J lost 4 bases, and 11 bases lay in between. The CDR3 is 13 amino acids. CDR3 sequence (DNA): TGCGCCAGCACAGGCAGTGCATACAATGAGCAGTTCTTC. It is translated as CASTGSAYNEQFF.

The CDR3 sequence: CASSYSVFGGGPDTQYF. Here the CDR3 DNA reads TGTGCCAGCAGTTACTCAGTTTTCGGGGGCGGCCCAGATACGCAGTATTTT. The chain joins TRBV6-5 to TRBJ2-3; possibly TRBD1 or TRBD2 for D (6 bases each). Germline CDR1 and CDR2: MNHEY and SVGAGI. V lost 0 bases and J lost 4, with 17 bases in between. The CDR3 consists of 17 residues.